This is a list of T cell receptor beta chains from one sample in a study of Graves' ophthalmopathy and Graves' hyperthyroidism. TCRdb recomputed calls from the multiplex PCR reads with MiXCR, one row per CDR3 protein. The sample has hundreds of thousands of distinct CDR3 sequences, just over 40% seen once. The material sequenced was peripheral blood. All receptors come from an adult man with Graves' ophthalmopathy. Both conserved end residues are part of each CDR3. The D gene is left open where the match is weak. Rows may omit the clone size; those that give it use once, few, many or a size class.

abundance: many; d_gene: -; j_gene: TRBJ1-5; v_gene: TRBV20-1; CDR3nt: TGCAGTGCCGCTCGGAGGGATGGACAGCCCCAGCATTTT; CDR3aa: CSAARRDGQPQHF
abundance: -; d_gene: -; j_gene: TRBJ2-6; v_gene: TRBV6-1; CDR3nt: TGTGCCAGCAGTACCACGCTCTCTGGGGCCAACGTCCTGACTTTC; CDR3aa: CASSTTLSGANVLTF
abundance: many; d_gene: -; j_gene: TRBJ1-6; v_gene: TRBV9; CDR3nt: TGTGCCAGCAGCCCCCAAGGCGGAAGAAATTCACCCCTCCACTTT; CDR3aa: CASSPQGGRNSPLHF
abundance: -; d_gene: -; j_gene: TRBJ2-1; v_gene: TRBV11-2; CDR3nt: TGTGCCAGCAGCCCGCGCCGGTCGACGCGCTACAATGAGCAGTTCTTC; CDR3aa: CASSPRRSTRYNEQFF
abundance: -; d_gene: TRBD1; j_gene: TRBJ1-1; v_gene: TRBV6-6; CDR3nt: TGTGCCAGCAGTTACTCGGGACAGGGGGATGAAGCTTTCTTT; CDR3aa: CASSYSGQGDEAFF
abundance: -; d_gene: TRBD1; j_gene: TRBJ1-1; v_gene: TRBV6-5; CDR3nt: TGTGCCAGCAGAGAAGAGGGGGCCACTGAAGCTTTCTTT; CDR3aa: CASREEGATEAFF
abundance: -; d_gene: -; j_gene: TRBJ2-7; v_gene: TRBV7-9; CDR3nt: TGTGCCAGCGGGGAAATGAACGAGCAGTACTTC; CDR3aa: CASGEMNEQYF
abundance: once; d_gene: -; j_gene: TRBJ2-2; v_gene: TRBV5-1; CDR3nt: TGCGCCAGCCGTATGAGGGGCACCGGGGAGCTGTTTTTT; CDR3aa: CASRMRGTGELFF
abundance: -; d_gene: -; j_gene: TRBJ2-2; v_gene: TRBV7-6; CDR3nt: TGTGCCAGCAGCTTAGGGGTCGCGGGACGCCAAGCGAACACCGGGGAGCTGTTTTTT; CDR3aa: CASSLGVAGRQANTGELFF
abundance: many; d_gene: TRBD2; j_gene: TRBJ2-7; v_gene: TRBV29-1; CDR3nt: TGCAGCGTTGAAGTCGGTACTAGCGGGGTCTACGAGCAGTACTTC; CDR3aa: CSVEVGTSGVYEQYF
abundance: -; d_gene: -; j_gene: TRBJ1-5; v_gene: TRBV25-1; CDR3nt: TGTGCCAGCGGTGGGACTGGGGGCAGTCAGCCCCAGCATTTT; CDR3aa: CASGGTGGSQPQHF
abundance: -; d_gene: -; j_gene: TRBJ2-7; v_gene: TRBV12-3/TRBV12-4; CDR3nt: TGTGCCAGCAGTTTAGGGTTTCCGGGACAAATATACGAGCAGTACTTC; CDR3aa: CASSLGFPGQIYEQYF
abundance: -; d_gene: TRBD1; j_gene: TRBJ2-6; v_gene: TRBV29-1; CDR3nt: TGCAGCGTTGAGGACAGGGAGGGGGCCAACGTCCTGACTTTC; CDR3aa: CSVEDREGANVLTF
abundance: many; d_gene: TRBD1; j_gene: TRBJ1-6; v_gene: TRBV14; CDR3nt: TGTGCCAGCAGCCAAGGCCCAAGCTCAGGGGGCAATCGACCCCTCCACTTT; CDR3aa: CASSQGPSSGGNRPLHF
abundance: few; d_gene: TRBD1; j_gene: TRBJ1-1; v_gene: TRBV4-1; CDR3nt: TGCGCCAGCAGCCAAGACGGGACAGGGGTGAACACTGAAGCTTTCTTT; CDR3aa: CASSQDGTGVNTEAFF
abundance: -; d_gene: TRBD2; j_gene: TRBJ2-5; v_gene: TRBV6-2/TRBV6-3; CDR3nt: TGTGCCAGCAGTTACGGGGCGGGGAGGGAAGAGACCCAGTACTTC; CDR3aa: CASSYGAGREETQYF
abundance: many; d_gene: -; j_gene: TRBJ2-7; v_gene: TRBV7-2; CDR3nt: TGTGCCAGCACCCCCCACGGAACGGTCTCCTACGAGCAGTACTTC; CDR3aa: CASTPHGTVSYEQYF